This T cell receptor (beta chain) comes out of a study of T cells in Graves' hyperthyroidism and ophthalmopathy. About the research overall: Before any treatment, at initial diagnosis, peripheral blood was collected.

On this clonotype: No antigen is known for it.

Germline CDR1 and CDR2: MNHNS and SASEGT. CDR3 length equals 13 residues. Between the trimmed V and J ends, which lost 6 bases and 1 base, there was a span of 9 bases. Amplified TCR beta CDR3 regions derived from RNA transcripts. The HTBI primer set was used in a first-round RT-PCR of the TCR CDR3. In TCRdb, the multiplex PCR reads were re-called with MiXCR into one record per CDR3 protein. The sample yields around 440,000 distinct CDR3 sequences, 15% to 18% seen once. Overall study results and limits: The model forecast ophthalmopathy, anticipating it by a median about 6.5 months before onset.

Extraction of PBMCs used 7.5 to 10 ml of fresh peripheral blood. This receptor was identified in a woman aged 18-29 years with Graves' hyperthyroidism. The rearrangement links TRBV6-1 to TRBJ1-1; D gene uncertain. Sequencing was done on a sample of blood. In DNA, the CDR3 is TGTGCCAGCAGCCGGCCTACGAACACTGAAGCTTTCTTT. This codes for CASSRPTNTEAFF.